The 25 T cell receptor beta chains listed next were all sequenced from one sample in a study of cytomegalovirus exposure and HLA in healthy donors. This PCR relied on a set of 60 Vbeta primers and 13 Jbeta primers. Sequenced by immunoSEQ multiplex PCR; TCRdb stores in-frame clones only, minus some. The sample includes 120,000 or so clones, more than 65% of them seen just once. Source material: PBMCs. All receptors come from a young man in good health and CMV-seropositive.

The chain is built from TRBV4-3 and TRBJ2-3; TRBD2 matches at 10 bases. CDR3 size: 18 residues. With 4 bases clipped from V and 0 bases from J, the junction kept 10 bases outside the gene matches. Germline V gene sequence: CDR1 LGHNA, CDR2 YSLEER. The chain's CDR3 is CASSLSASGSRSTDTQYF. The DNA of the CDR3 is TGCGCCAGCAGCCTGTCGGCTAGCGGGAGTCGGAGCACAGATACGCAGTATTTT.

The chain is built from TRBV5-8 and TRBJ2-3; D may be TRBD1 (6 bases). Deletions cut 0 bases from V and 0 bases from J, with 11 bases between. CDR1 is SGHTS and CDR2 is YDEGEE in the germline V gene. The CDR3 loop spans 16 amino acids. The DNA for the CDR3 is TGTGCCAGCAGCTTGGCAGGGGTCAGTAGCACAGATACGCAGTATTTT. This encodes CASSLAGVSSTDTQYF.

The CDR3 loop reads CASSLGPSSDTEAFF. The CDR3 nucleotides are TGTGCCAGCAGCTTGGGTCCTTCGTCGGACACTGAAGCTTTCTTT. The chain couples TRBV5-8 to TRBJ1-1; D ambiguous. V lost 0 bases to trimming and J lost 3 bases, with 12 bases between them. This CDR3 is 15 amino acids long. Per the germline V gene, CDR1 is SGHTS and CDR2 is YDEGEE.

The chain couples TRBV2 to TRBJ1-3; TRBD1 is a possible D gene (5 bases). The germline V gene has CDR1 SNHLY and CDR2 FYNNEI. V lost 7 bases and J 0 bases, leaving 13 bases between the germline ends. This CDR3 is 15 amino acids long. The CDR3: CASKFGGYSGNTIYF. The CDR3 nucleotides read TGTGCCAGCAAGTTTGGGGGGTACTCTGGAAACACCATATATTTT. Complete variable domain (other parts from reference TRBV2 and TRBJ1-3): EPEVTQTPSHQVTQMGQEVILRCVPISNHLYFYWYRQILGQKVEFLVSFYNNEISEKSEIFDDQFSVERPDGSNFTLKIRSTKLEDSAMYFCASKFGGYSGNTIYFGEGSWLTVV.

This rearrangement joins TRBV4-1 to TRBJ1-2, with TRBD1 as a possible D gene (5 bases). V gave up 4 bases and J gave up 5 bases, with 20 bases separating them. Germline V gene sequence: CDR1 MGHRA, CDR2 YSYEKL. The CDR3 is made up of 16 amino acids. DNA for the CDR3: TGCGCCAGCAGCCCGCAATCCGGGGGGGTTGGATATGGCTACACCTTC. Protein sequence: CASSPQSGGVGYGYTF.

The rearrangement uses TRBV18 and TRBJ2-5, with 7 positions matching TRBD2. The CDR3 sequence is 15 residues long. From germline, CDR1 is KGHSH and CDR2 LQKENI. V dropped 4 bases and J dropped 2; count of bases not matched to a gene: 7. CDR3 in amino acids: CASSLLSSGQETQYF. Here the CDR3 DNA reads TGTGCCAGCTCACTACTTTCTAGCGGACAAGAGACCCAGTACTTC.

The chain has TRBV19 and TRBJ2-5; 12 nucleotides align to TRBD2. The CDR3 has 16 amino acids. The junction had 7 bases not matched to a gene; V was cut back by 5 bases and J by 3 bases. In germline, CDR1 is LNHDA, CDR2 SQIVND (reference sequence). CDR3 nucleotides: TGTGCCAGTAGTTTAAGACTAGCGGGGGCCAAAGAGACCCAGTACTTC. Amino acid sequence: CASSLRLAGAKETQYF.

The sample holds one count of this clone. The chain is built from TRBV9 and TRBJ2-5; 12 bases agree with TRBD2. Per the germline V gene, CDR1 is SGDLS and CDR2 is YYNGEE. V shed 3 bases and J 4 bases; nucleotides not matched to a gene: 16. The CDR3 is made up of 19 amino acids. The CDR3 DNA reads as TGTGCCAGCAGCGGACGAAAAAGACTAGCGGGAGCCCGCGGAGAGACCCAGTACTTC. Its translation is CASSGRKRLAGARGETQYF.

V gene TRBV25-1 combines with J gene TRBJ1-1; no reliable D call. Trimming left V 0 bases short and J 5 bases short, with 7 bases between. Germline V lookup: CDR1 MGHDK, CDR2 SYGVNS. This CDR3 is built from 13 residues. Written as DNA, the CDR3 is TGTGCCAGCAGTGAATATGGAGGTACTGAAGCTTTCTTT. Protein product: CASSEYGGTEAFF.

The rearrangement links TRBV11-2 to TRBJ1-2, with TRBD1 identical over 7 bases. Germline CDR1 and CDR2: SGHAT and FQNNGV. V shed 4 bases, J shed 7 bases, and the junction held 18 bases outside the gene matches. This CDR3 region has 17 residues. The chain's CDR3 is CASSSQGNQRVFRGYTF. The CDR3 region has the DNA TGTGCCAGCAGCTCACAGGGGAACCAAAGAGTATTCCGTGGCTACACCTTC.

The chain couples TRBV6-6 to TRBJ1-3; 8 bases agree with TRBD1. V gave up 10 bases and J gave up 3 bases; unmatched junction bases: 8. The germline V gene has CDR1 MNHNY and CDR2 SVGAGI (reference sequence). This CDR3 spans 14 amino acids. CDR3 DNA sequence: TGTGCCACCCTGACAGGGGTTGGTGGAAACACCATATATTTT. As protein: CATLTGVGGNTIYF.

The CDR3 protein is CASSVQGYAVTGELFF. The CDR3 DNA follows: TGTGCCAGCAGCGTTCAGGGTTATGCCGTCACCGGGGAGCTGTTTTTT. The chain combines TRBV9 with TRBJ2-2; TRBD1 might be the D (5 bases). The CDR3 is made up of 16 amino acids. The germline V gene has CDR1 SGDLS and CDR2 YYNGEE. V was pared by 2 bases and J by 4 bases, with 15 bases between.

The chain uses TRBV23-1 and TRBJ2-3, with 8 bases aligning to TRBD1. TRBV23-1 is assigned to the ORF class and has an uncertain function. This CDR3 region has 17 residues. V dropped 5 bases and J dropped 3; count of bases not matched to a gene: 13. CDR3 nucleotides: TGCGCCAGCAGTGGTCTTCCGGACAGGGCCACAACAGATACGCAGTATTTT. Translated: CASSGLPDRATTDTQYF.

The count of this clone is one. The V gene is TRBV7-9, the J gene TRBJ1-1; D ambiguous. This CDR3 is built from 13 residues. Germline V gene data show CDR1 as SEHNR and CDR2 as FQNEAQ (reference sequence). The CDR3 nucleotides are TGTGCAACCGGGAGGGAACCGAACACTGAAGCTTTCTTT. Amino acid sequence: CATGREPNTEAFF.

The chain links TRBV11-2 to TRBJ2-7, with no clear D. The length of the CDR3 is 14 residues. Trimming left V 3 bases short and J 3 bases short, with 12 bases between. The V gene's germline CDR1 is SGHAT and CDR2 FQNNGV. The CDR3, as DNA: TGTGCCAGCAGCTTCGAGGATTTATACTACGAGCAGTACTTC. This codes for CASSFEDLYYEQYF.

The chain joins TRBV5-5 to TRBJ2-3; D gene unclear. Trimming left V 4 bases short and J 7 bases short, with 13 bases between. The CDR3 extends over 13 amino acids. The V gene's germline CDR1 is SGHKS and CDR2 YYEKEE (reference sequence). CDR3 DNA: TGTGCCAGCAGCGCCAATCCGGAGAATACGCAGTATTTT. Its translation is CASSANPENTQYF.

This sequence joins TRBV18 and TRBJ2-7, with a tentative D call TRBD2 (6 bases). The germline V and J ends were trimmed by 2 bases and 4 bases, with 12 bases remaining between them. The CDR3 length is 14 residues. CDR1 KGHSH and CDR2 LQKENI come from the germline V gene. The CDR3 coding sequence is TGTGCCAGCTCACCAGGGGCGGGGACTTACGAGCAGTACTTC. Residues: CASSPGAGTYEQYF.

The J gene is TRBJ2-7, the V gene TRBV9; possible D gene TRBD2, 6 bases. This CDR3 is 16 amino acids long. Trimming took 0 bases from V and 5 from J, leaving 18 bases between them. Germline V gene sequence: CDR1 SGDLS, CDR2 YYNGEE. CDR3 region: CASSVGGTLDQDEQYF. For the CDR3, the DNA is TGTGCCAGCAGCGTAGGCGGGACCCTAGATCAGGACGAGCAGTACTTC.

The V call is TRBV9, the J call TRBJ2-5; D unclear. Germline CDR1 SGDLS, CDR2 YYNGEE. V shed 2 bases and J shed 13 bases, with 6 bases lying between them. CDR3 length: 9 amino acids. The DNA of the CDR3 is TGTGCCAGCAGCGTCCTTATGTACTTC. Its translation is CASSVLMYF. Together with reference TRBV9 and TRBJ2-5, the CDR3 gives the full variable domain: DSGVTQTPKHLITATGQRVTLRCSPRSGDLSVYWYQQSLDQGLQFLIQYYNGEERAKGNILERFSAQQFPDLHSELNLSSLELGDSALYFCASSVLMYFGPGTRLLVL.

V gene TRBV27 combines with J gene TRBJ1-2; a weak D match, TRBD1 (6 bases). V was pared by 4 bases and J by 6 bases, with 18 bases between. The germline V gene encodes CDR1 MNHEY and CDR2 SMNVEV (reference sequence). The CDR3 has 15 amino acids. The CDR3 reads CASSSSRTDMDGYTF. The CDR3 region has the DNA TGTGCCAGCAGTTCATCCAGGACAGACATGGATGGCTACACCTTC.

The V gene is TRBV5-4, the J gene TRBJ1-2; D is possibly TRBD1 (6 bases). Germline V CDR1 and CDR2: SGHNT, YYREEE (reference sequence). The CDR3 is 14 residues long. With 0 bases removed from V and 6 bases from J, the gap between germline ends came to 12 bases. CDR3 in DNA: TGTGCCAGCAGCTTGGATGGGGGGGCGGATGGCTACACCTTC. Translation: CASSLDGGADGYTF.

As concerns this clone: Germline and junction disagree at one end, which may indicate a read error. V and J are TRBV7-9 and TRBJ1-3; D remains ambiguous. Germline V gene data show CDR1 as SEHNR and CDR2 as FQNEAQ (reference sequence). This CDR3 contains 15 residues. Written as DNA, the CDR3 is TGTTCCAGCAGCTGGGTATGGGAGACGACAAACACCATATATTTT. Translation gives CSSSWVWETTNTIYF.

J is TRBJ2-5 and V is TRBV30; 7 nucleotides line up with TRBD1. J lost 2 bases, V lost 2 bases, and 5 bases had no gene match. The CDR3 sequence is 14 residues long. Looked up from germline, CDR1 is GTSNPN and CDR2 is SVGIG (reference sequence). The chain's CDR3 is CAWSQTGLQETQYF. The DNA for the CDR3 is TGTGCCTGGAGTCAGACAGGGCTTCAAGAGACCCAGTACTTC.

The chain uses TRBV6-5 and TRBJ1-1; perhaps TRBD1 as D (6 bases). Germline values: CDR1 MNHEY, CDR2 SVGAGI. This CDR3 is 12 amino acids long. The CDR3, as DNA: TGTGTCTCACAGGGTTTATACACTGAAGCTTTCTTT. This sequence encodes CVSQGLYTEAFF.

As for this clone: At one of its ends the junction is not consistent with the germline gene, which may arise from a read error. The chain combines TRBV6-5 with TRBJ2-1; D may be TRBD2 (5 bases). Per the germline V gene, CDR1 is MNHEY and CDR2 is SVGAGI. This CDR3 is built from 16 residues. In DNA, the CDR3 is TGTGCCAGCAGTTACTCGGCGGGTCGTTCCTTCAATGAGCAGTTCTTC. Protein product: CASSYSAGRSFNEQFF.